Below, 15 T cell receptor beta chains from the same sample are listed, as sequenced in a study of identical twins. One entry per CDR3 protein results from TCRdb running MiXCR on the 5' RACE reads. The sample includes 1,800,000 or so distinct CDR3 sequences, more than 30% seen only once; the top ten take less than 0.35%. Sequenced input: cord blood. These receptors all come from a newborn girl in good health.

The V and J genes are TRBV7-2 and TRBJ2-3, with 10 bases lining up with TRBD2. Germline assignment: CDR1 SGHTA and CDR2 FQGNSA. With 4 bases clipped from V and 5 bases from J, the junction kept 3 bases outside the gene matches. The CDR3 consists of 14 residues. The DNA of the CDR3 is TGTGCCAGCAGCTCATCTAGCGGGAGAGATACGCAGTATTTT. It yields the protein CASSSSSGRDTQYF.

This clonotype occurred a few times. The V call is TRBV6-5, the J call TRBJ1-1; tentatively, D is TRBD1 (6 bases). The CDR3 loop spans 15 amino acids. Trimming shortened V by 10 bases and J by 5 bases, and 23 bases separated the two germline ends. Germline V lookup: CDR1 MNHEY, CDR2 SVGAGI. CDR3 amino acids: CATWGGAGAGTEAFF. The CDR3 DNA reads TGTGCCACCTGGGGAGGTGCAGGGGCTGGAACTGAAGCTTTCTTT.

The J gene is TRBJ1-1, the V gene TRBV3-1; possible D gene TRBD1, 6 bases. Per germline, CDR1 LGHDT and CDR2 YNNKEL (reference sequence). The CDR3 runs to 15 residues. The germline V and J ends were trimmed by 4 bases and 6 bases, with 18 bases remaining between them. The CDR3 sequence is CASSRHRAEGAEAFF. For the CDR3, the DNA is TGTGCCAGCAGCCGTCACAGGGCGGAGGGGGCTGAAGCTTTCTTT.

This clonotype has only a few counts. This sequence joins TRBV5-1 and TRBJ1-2; tentative D call: TRBD1 (5 bases). The CDR3 has 14 amino acids. With 4 bases removed from V and 1 base from J, the gap between germline ends came to 11 bases. Germline CDR1 and CDR2: SGHRS and YFSETQ. DNA for the CDR3: TGCGCCAGCAGCCCCCCGACAGATAACTATGGCTACACCTTC. It is translated as CASSPPTDNYGYTF.

This chain connects TRBV5-6 to TRBJ2-1; 13 nucleotides align to TRBD2. V was clipped by 1 base and J by 8 bases; unmatched bases: 21. The CDR3 loop spans 21 amino acids. CDR1 is SGHDT and CDR2 is YYEEEE in the germline V gene. In DNA form, the CDR3 reads TGTGCCAGCAGCTTGTTTAGACGTTGGGACAGGACTAGCGGGAGCTCCCATGAGCAGTTCTTC. Its translation: CASSLFRRWDRTSGSSHEQFF.

The gene calls are TRBV11-1 and TRBJ1-1; the D gene is possibly TRBD1 (5 bases). The ends were cut back, 0 bases at V and 10 bases at J, with 12 bases in the middle. CDR3 length: 13 residues. The germline V gene has CDR1 SGHAT and CDR2 FQDESV (reference sequence). The CDR3 sequence: CASSLAHGAGAFF. The CDR3 DNA reads as TGTGCCAGCAGCTTAGCGCACGGGGCTGGAGCTTTCTTT.

This clonotype showed up just a few times. The chain has TRBV7-7 and TRBJ2-5, with a tentative D call TRBD2 (5 bases). The CDR3 covers 16 residues. Germline V gene lookup returns CDR1 SSHAT and CDR2 FNYEAQ (reference sequence). With 1 base removed from V and 1 base from J, the gap between germline ends came to 13 bases. The CDR3 DNA reads TGTGCCAGCAGCTTAGTTTCAGCGGAAGGCCAAGAGACCCAGTACTTC. This encodes CASSLVSAEGQETQYF.

In this sample, this clonotype turned up many times. The genes are TRBV3-1 and TRBJ1-2; D unresolved. This CDR3 is 11 amino acids long. Germline CDR1 and CDR2: LGHDT and YNNKEL (reference sequence). V was pared by 3 bases and J by 3 bases, with 2 bases between. The CDR3 is CASSHDYGYTF. CDR3 nucleotide sequence: TGTGCCAGCAGCCACGACTATGGCTACACCTTC.

This clonotype was seen a handful of times. This chain joins TRBV5-1 and TRBJ2-5; possibly TRBD2 for D (7 bases). V was clipped by 0 bases and J by 5 bases, with 14 bases between them. CDR1 and CDR2 (germline): SGHRS, YFSETQ. This CDR3 comprises 15 residues. The chain's CDR3 is CASSLVGGASETQYF. The CDR3 nucleotides are TGCGCCAGCAGCTTGGTAGGGGGGGCCTCGGAGACCCAGTACTTC.

This clonotype was seen more than once but under ten times. The gene calls are TRBV2 and TRBJ2-1; D possibly corresponds to TRBD2 (5 bases). Per the germline V gene, CDR1 is SNHLY and CDR2 is FYNNEI. The V and J ends lost 6 bases and 2 bases respectively, with 17 bases between them. The CDR3 runs 16 residues. CDR3 in amino acids: CASRPTHPGTYNEQFF. CDR3 nucleotide sequence: TGTGCCAGCAGGCCGACCCACCCGGGGACCTACAATGAGCAGTTCTTC.

This clonotype was detected only a few times. CDR3 amino acids: CSARGSSGGQYNEQFF. CDR3 in DNA: TGCAGTGCTAGAGGATCTAGCGGGGGGCAATACAATGAGCAGTTCTTC. This chain connects TRBV20-1 to TRBJ2-1, with 11 bases aligning to TRBD2. This CDR3 region has 16 residues. Germline CDR1 reads DFQATT; CDR2 reads SNEGSKA (reference sequence). V was pared by 1 base and J by 4 bases, with 6 bases of the junction left unmatched.

This clonotype was seen a handful of times. The V gene is TRBV4-2, the J gene TRBJ2-1, with D perhaps assigned TRBD1 or TRBD2 (5 bases each). Trimming left V 2 bases short and J 5 bases short, with 28 bases between. The CDR3 has 20 residues. Germline CDR1 LGHNA, CDR2 YNFKEQ. CDR3 nucleotide sequence: TGTGCCAGCAGCCAATACCACATGGGGTGGGGGAGTAGGTGGAACAATGAGCAGTTCTTC. Its translation: CASSQYHMGWGSRWNNEQFF.

This clonotype was seen many times. V and J are TRBV9 and TRBJ2-7; 7 bases map to TRBD1. V shed 3 bases and J 3 bases; nucleotides not matched to a gene: 3. The CDR3 extends over 13 amino acids. Germline V lookup: CDR1 SGDLS, CDR2 YYNGEE. In nucleotides, the CDR3 is TGTGCCAGCAGCGGACAGGGTCGCTACGAGCAGTACTTC. Translating gives CASSGQGRYEQYF. The entire variable domain, with the rest obtained from reference TRBV9 and TRBJ2-7, is as follows: DSGVTQTPKHLITATGQRVTLRCSPRSGDLSVYWYQQSLDQGLQFLIQYYNGEERAKGNILERFSAQQFPDLHSELNLSSLELGDSALYFCASSGQGRYEQYFGPGTRLTVT.

About this clonotype itself: The junction departs from the called germline gene at one end, perhaps through a read error. The chain joins TRBV7-7 to TRBJ2-5; the D gene is possibly TRBD2 (6 bases). The J call could be wrong; TRBJ2-7 is a better fit for the DNA end. From germline, CDR1 is SSHAT and CDR2 FNYEAQ (reference sequence). There are 15 residues in the CDR3. The CDR3 sequence: CASSSRPGVDYEQYF. The CDR3 bases are TGTGCTAGCAGCTCCCGACCGGGAGTAGACTACGAGCAGTACTTC.

This sequence joins TRBV7-9 and TRBJ2-5; TRBD1 is a possible D gene (6 bases). Germline V gene lookup returns CDR1 SEHNR and CDR2 FQNEAQ (reference sequence). The CDR3 is 15 amino acids. V was shortened by 5 bases and J by 3 bases, with 16 bases between the two germline ends. The CDR3 here is CASSPSTGMKETQYF. The CDR3 bases are TGTGCCAGCAGCCCCTCGACAGGCATGAAAGAGACCCAGTACTTC.